This T cell receptor (beta chain) was profiled in a study of shared clonotypes between healthy human individuals. Study results and limitations: In a handful of donors, around 5% of naive CD4 clonotypes appeared in common.

Positive CCR7 selection of CD45RO-negative cells yielded the naive CD8 cells, and terminally differentiated effector memory CD45RA+ cells were excluded. This CDR3 region has 16 residues. V was clipped by 3 bases and J by 0 bases, with 13 bases between them. CDR1 SGHNT and CDR2 YYREEE come from the germline V gene (reference sequence). Authors' data handling: Filtering differed, since immunoSEQ gave only junction sequences and no quality scores. Here immunoSEQ multiplex PCR was the method, and the copy in TCRdb shows in-frame clones only, minus some. The V and J calls and clone size were taken over from that table, and D and trimming were inferred from the DNA. The data contain about 820,000 clones, about 92% of them singletons. With respect to this clone: Its antigen is not identified.

The origin of this receptor is a man younger than 45 in good health. The specimen was naive CD8+ T cells sorted from blood. This rearrangement joins TRBV5-4 to TRBJ1-5; D uncertain. The CDR3 is CASSSDGSYSNQPQHF. The CDR3 DNA sequence: TGTGCCAGCAGCTCGGACGGAAGCTATAGCAATCAGCCCCAGCATTTT.